Below, one T cell receptor beta chain is given with its context. Its antigen is undetermined. These data are taken from a study of CD8+CD57+ T cells in acquired aplastic anemia. Study-wide background: Across the sorted CD4+ and CD8+ cells, DNA amounts averaged roughly 3.5 ug. The study's findings and limits: The number of CD8+ CDR3 sequences shared by patients and controls was approximately 31. Any difference that existed in CD8+ Simpson's diversity between patients and controls was not significant.

Genomic DNA acted as the template from which TCR beta VDJ combination and CDR3 sequence profiling were carried out. MiXCR, applied by TCRdb to the reads, yields one record per CDR3 protein. Found here are some 180,000 distinct CDR3 sequences, 40% to 50% of them singletons; the top ten hold approximately 3%. V dropped 7 bases and J dropped 8 bases, with 20 bases sitting between them. The CDR3 loop spans 15 amino acids. Germline V lookup: CDR1 SGHAT, CDR2 FQDESV (reference sequence). This TCR was recovered from a human donor in good health. Material for sequencing was sorted CD4+, CD8+, or CD8+CD57+ T cells (not recorded which) from PBMCs. The rearrangement uses TRBV11-1 and TRBJ1-4; possible D gene TRBD1, 6 bases. CDR3 protein: CASNWGGVKDEKLFF. The CDR3 DNA sequence: TGTGCCAGCAACTGGGGGGGCGTTAAAGACGAAAAACTGTTTTTT.